Detailed here is one T cell receptor (beta chain). The antigen is not known. This may arise from a read error, as a much more abundant clone is one base away. PCR was performed a second time for about 7 to 11 cycles using a sample-barcoded 5' primer and a J-beta primer mix. From the 5' RACE reads, TCRdb called clonotypes with MiXCR, one entry per CDR3 protein. The sample contains some 900,000 distinct CDR3 sequences, 25% to 30% of which appear only once. The data originate from a study of blood T cells in healthy people across ages. Whole-study results and caveats: Possibly confounding the expanded clonotype changes was the fact that donor CMV status was unknown. Diversity estimates from one million T cells were considered underestimates.

The CDR3 runs to 16 residues. J was trimmed by 9 bases and V by 0 bases; bases with no gene match: 6. The germline CDR1 and CDR2 sequences are MNHEY and SVGAGI. Samples had at least 6.5 million PBMCs isolated from them. This clonotype was sampled from an elderly woman in good health. Sequencing was done on a sample of blood. V is TRBV6-5 and J is TRBJ2-1; 12 nucleotides agree with TRBD2. CDR3 amino acids: CASSYSRTSGDFEQFF. CDR3 DNA: TGTGCCAGCAGTTACTCCAGGACTAGCGGGGACTTTGAGCAGTTCTTC.